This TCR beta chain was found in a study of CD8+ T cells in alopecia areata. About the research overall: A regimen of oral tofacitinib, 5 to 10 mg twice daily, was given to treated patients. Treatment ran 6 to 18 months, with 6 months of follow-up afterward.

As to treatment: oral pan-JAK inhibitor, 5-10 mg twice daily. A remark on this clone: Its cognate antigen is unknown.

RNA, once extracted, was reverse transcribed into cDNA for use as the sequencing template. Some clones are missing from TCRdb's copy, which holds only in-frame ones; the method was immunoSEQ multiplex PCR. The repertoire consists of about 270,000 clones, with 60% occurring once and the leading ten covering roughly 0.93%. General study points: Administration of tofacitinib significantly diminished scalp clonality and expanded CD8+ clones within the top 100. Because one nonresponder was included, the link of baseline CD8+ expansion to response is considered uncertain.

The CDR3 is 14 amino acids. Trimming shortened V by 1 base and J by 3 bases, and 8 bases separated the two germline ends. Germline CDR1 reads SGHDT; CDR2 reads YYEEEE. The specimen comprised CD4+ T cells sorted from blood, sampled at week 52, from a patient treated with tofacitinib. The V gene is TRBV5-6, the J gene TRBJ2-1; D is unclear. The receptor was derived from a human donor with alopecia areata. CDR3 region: CASSLSSSYNEQFF. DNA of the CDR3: TGTGCCAGCAGCTTGTCTTCTAGCTACAATGAGCAGTTCTTC.